The source of this T cell receptor beta chain is a study of blood T cells in healthy people across ages (dated by TCRdb to the mid-2010s). With respect to the entire study: In model experiments, roughly one uniquely barcoded TCR beta cDNA molecule per two T cells was captured by template switching. Age-related changes in TCR beta repertoire diversity were measured in the study by deep sequencing normalized with unique cDNA molecular identifiers. Four age groups were formed from the donors: young (average 16 years), middle-aged (approximately 39), aged (about 68) and long-lived (approximately 78). To avoid experimental bias, donors of different ages were distributed randomly across sequencing lanes. For two donors (one aged 18 to 30 and one aged 80 or older), the study analyzed two additional independent replicas of 1 million unique cDNA reads from the same blood draw.

Donors were a few dozen systemically healthy Caucasian individuals from Russia aged roughly 6 to 100 years. Roughly 9 milliliters of peripheral blood were drawn from each donor into EDTA-treated Vacutainer tubes. Ficoll-Paque density-gradient centrifugation was used to isolate PBMCs, with at least 6 million obtained per sample. Trizol reagent was used to extract total RNA from the PBMCs, yielding at least 6 micrograms per sample. For every donor, an aliquot of PBMCs went through flow cytometry to measure the percentages of naive CD45RAhigh/CD27high T cells. From its cysteine to its phenylalanine, the CDR3 spans 15 amino acids. Solely the CDR3 DNA is kept, with 45 bases framed from the first base. From the germline V gene, CDR1 is SNHLY and CDR2 is FYNNEI. Compared with germline, V lacks 6 bases and J lacks 7 bases; bases without a gene match: 9. Libraries were prepared through 5' RACE. Instrument used: Illumina HiSeq 2500. A second roughly 7 to 12 cycle PCR used a sample-barcoded 5' primer and a J-beta primer mix. A template-switch 5' adaptor carrying 12 random nucleotides introduced a unique molecular identifier onto each TCR beta cDNA molecule. At least 2.5 million CDR3-containing paired-end reads were obtained from each sample. First-strand cDNA synthesis was performed from all RNA using the Mint cDNA synthesis kit, with priming by a TRBC-specific oligonucleotide. After uracil-DNA glycosylase treatment, a first 18-cycle PCR used universal primers M1SS and BC2_uni_R on all cDNA. As for how the authors treated the data: For normalization, 1 million high-quality reads, each with a distinct molecular identifier, were randomly selected from each sample. Instead of being binned into consensus sequences, reads that shared molecular identifiers were thrown out. MiTCR, set to a Q25 quality threshold and the strictest error-elimination algorithm, was used for CDR3 identification, clonotype clustering and error correction. A nonparametric unseen species model using Euler transformation provided a lower-bound estimate of total TCR beta diversity. Using fastp at Q25 and MiXCR, TCRdb reprocessed the public reads and kept productive beta chains. Identical CDR3 protein sequences are pooled into one entry, listed with their most common genes and DNA. These V and J calls derive from TCRdb rather than the authors' analysis. The sample yields about 650,000 distinct CDR3 sequences; roughly half were counted once. The ten largest make up roughly 14% of the sample.

As to this clonotype: The specificity of this receptor is unknown. One base away there is no much larger clone; base qualities are not given.

What the work shows at the level of the full study, not this receptor alone: A strong correlation was found between observed TCR beta diversity and the percentage of naive T cells measured by flow cytometry. Because donor CMV infection status was unknown, age-related changes in expanded clonotypes were potentially confounded. As age increased, observed TCR beta diversity per million T cells dropped in a roughly linear way, and a significant reduction was already evident by age 40. Compared with the aged group, the long-lived group had more naive CD4+ T cells, fewer expanded clones and increased TCR diversity, suggesting age selection. Bulk unsorted PBMC profiling prevented conclusive comparison of naive and antigen-experienced compartments. Estimates of total diversity based on one million sequenced T cells were regarded as lower bounds and as underestimates.

The receptor was isolated from a woman aged 80 or over in good health. The sequence links TRBV2 to TRBJ2-7; the central 13 bases match TRBD2. Sequencing was done on a sample of blood. The CDR3 reads CASRAGTSGVGEQYF. The sequence in DNA is TGTGCCAGCAGAGCTGGGACTAGCGGGGTAGGTGAGCAGTACTTC.